Below are 21 T cell receptor beta chains sequenced from a single sample in a study of shared clonotypes between healthy human individuals. Libraries were prepared by immunoSEQ multiplex PCR; TCRdb keeps only in-frame clonotypes and omits some of them. This table holds 2 million to 2.5 million clones, almost 96% found once. Sequencing input: naive CD4+ T cells sorted from blood. Subset: CD45RA+ positively selected. Every receptor here comes from a man in his late teens or twenties in good health.

This chain connects TRBV7-9 to TRBJ2-5, with TRBD1 as a possible D gene (5 bases). CDR3 size: 15 residues. V was clipped by 2 bases and J by 5 bases, with 15 bases between them. The germline V gene encodes CDR1 SEHNR and CDR2 FQNEAQ (reference sequence). The CDR3 reads CASSLPLPQGETQYF. The CDR3 DNA sequence: TGTGCCAGCAGCTTACCGCTGCCCCAGGGTGAGACCCAGTACTTC.

The rearrangement joins TRBV7-6 to TRBJ2-7; 8 nucleotides match TRBD2. The trim removed 5 bases at V and 1 base at J, leaving 13 bases unmatched. Germline V gives CDR1 SGHVS, CDR2 FNYEAQ. The CDR3 has 17 residues. The CDR3 sequence is CASSPSAGGRQSYEQYF. The CDR3 bases are TGTGCCAGCAGCCCTAGCGCCGGCGGGAGGCAATCCTACGAGCAGTACTTC. Full variable domain (outside the CDR3, taken from reference TRBV7-6 and TRBJ2-7): GAGVSQSPRYKVTKRGQDVALRCDPISGHVSLYWYRQALGQGPEFLTYFNYEAQQDKSGLPNDRFSAERPEGSISTLTIQRTEQRDSAMYRCASSPSAGGRQSYEQYFGPGTRLTVT.

The chain joins TRBV5-1 to TRBJ1-1, with a weak D call TRBD1 (5 bases). Trimming pared 7 bases from V and 2 bases from J, leaving 12 bases between. The CDR3 runs to 13 residues. The V gene's germline CDR1 is SGHRS and CDR2 YFSETQ. The CDR3 is CASGIRGNTEAFF. CDR3 DNA: TGCGCCAGCGGGATTAGGGGCAACACTGAAGCTTTCTTT.

V is TRBV6-5 and J is TRBJ1-1; D is ambiguous. V lost 6 bases and J 2 bases, leaving 16 bases between the germline ends. Germline CDR1 MNHEY, CDR2 SVGAGI. The CDR3 runs to 15 residues. CDR3 DNA: TGTGCCAGCAGCCGAGCCGATGGGCCAAACACTGAAGCTTTCTTT. It is translated as CASSRADGPNTEAFF.

The chain uses TRBV29-1 and TRBJ1-4; 9 bases match TRBD1. V lost 0 bases, J lost 8 bases, and 7 bases stayed unmatched. Germline-derived CDR1 and CDR2 are SQVTM and ANQGSEA. This CDR3 is 15 amino acids long. The CDR3 coding sequence is TGCAGCGTTGAAGAACCGGGACAGGGACGCGAAAAACTGTTTTTT. This translates into CSVEEPGQGREKLFF.

As concerns this clone: This sample includes further DNA sequences coding for the same CDR3. This chain links TRBV6-5 with TRBJ2-7, with 9 bases aligning to TRBD1. The V segment lost 4 bases and the J segment 3 bases; nucleotides outside the gene matches: 1. The CDR3 consists of 13 residues. Germline V gene data show CDR1 as MNHEY and CDR2 as SVGAGI. The CDR3 loop reads CASSSTGGYEQYF. The CDR3 coding sequence is TGTGCCAGCAGTTCGACAGGGGGCTACGAGCAGTACTTC.

For this clone: Different DNA sequences within this sample yield the same CDR3. This chain joins TRBV5-4 and TRBJ2-7; tentative D call: TRBD1 (6 bases). Germline V gene lookup returns CDR1 SGHNT and CDR2 YYREEE (reference sequence). The CDR3 extends over 15 amino acids. V lost 3 bases, J lost 1 base, and 14 bases lay in between. The chain's CDR3 is CASSSGTSSSYEQYF. For the CDR3, the DNA is TGTGCCAGCAGCTCCGGGACATCTAGTTCCTACGAGCAGTACTTC.

The chain carries TRBV5-1 and TRBJ1-1; D unclear. The germline V gene encodes CDR1 SGHRS and CDR2 YFSETQ. The CDR3 has 13 residues. V dropped 0 bases and J dropped 8 bases, with 11 bases sitting between them. In nucleotides, the CDR3 is TGCGCCAGCAGCTTGGATCTGAACGGAGAAGCTTTCTTT. Translated: CASSLDLNGEAFF.

V is TRBV7-2 and J is TRBJ2-5, with 10 bases lining up with TRBD2. The V gene end was trimmed by 3 bases and the J gene end by 7 bases; junction bases not matched to a gene: 11. Per the germline V gene, CDR1 is SGHTA and CDR2 is FQGNSA. The CDR3 runs to 16 residues. The CDR3 coding sequence is TGTGCCAGCAGCTTCGGTAGCGGGAGGAAAGGGGTGACCCAGTACTTC. Its protein product is CASSFGSGRKGVTQYF.

J is TRBJ2-7 and V is TRBV14; no firm D call. V lost 1 base, J lost 4 bases, and 8 bases lay in between. The CDR3 sequence is 13 residues long. The germline V gene has CDR1 SGHDN and CDR2 FVKESK. Written as DNA, the CDR3 is TGTGCCAGCAGCCAAGTGTGGGATTACGAGCAGTACTTC. This encodes CASSQVWDYEQYF.

This chain joins TRBV7-2 and TRBJ2-7; tentative D call: TRBD2 (6 bases). The CDR3 consists of 15 residues. Trimming stripped 5 bases from V and 5 bases from J, with 19 bases between. Germline values: CDR1 SGHTA, CDR2 FQGNSA. The CDR3 here is CASSVSGTGSDEQYF. Written as DNA, the CDR3 is TGTGCCAGCAGCGTTTCCGGGACTGGCAGCGACGAGCAGTACTTC.

CDR3 loop: CASSKRVGASKSPLHF. In DNA form, the CDR3 reads TGTGCCAGCAGCAAACGAGTCGGGGCGTCCAAGTCACCCCTCCACTTT. The chain carries TRBV21-1 and TRBJ1-6. TRBV21-1 is termed a pseudogene. The length of the CDR3 is 16 residues.

In DNA, the CDR3 is TGCAGCGTTGAACGGGCAGGGGAAGAGACCCAGTACTTC. Its translation is CSVERAGEETQYF. The chain employs TRBV29-1 and TRBJ2-5, with D perhaps TRBD1 (6 bases). Looked up from germline, CDR1 is SQVTM and CDR2 is ANQGSEA. The CDR3 consists of 13 residues. The V end lost 2 bases, the J end lost 3 bases, and 10 bases lay between the germline ends.

The chain joins TRBV27 to TRBJ2-7, with 12 bases identical to TRBD2. CDR3 length equals 16 residues. Trimming cost V 5 bases and J 2 bases; bases outside gene matches: 7. Germline loops: CDR1 MNHEY, CDR2 SMNVEV (reference sequence). CDR3 in DNA: TGTGCCAGCAGTCTCAACGGACTAGCGGGGACCTACGAGCAGTACTTC. This codes for CASSLNGLAGTYEQYF.

This chain links TRBV5-1 with TRBJ2-3; possibly TRBD2 for D (6 bases). In germline, CDR1 is SGHRS, CDR2 YFSETQ. This CDR3 has 16 residues. The ends were cut back, 0 bases at V and 1 base at J, with 12 bases in the middle. The CDR3 nucleotides are TGCGCCAGCAGCTTGGCTTCTAGCGTACGCACAGATACGCAGTATTTT. Its protein is CASSLASSVRTDTQYF. Together with reference TRBV5-1 and TRBJ2-3, the CDR3 gives the full variable domain: KAGVTQTPRYLIKTRGQQVTLSCSPISGHRSVSWYQQTPGQGLQFLFEYFSETQRNKGNFPGRFSGRQFSNSRSEMNVSTLELGDSALYLCASSLASSVRTDTQYFGPGTRLTVL.

This chain links TRBV4-1 with TRBJ2-7; D remains unclear. Germline loops: CDR1 MGHRA, CDR2 YSYEKL. The V end was cut by 2 bases, the J end by 1 base, with 9 bases between. There are 14 residues in the CDR3. CDR3 residues: CASSQMRSSYEQYF. The CDR3 DNA reads TGCGCCAGCAGCCAAATGCGGAGTTCCTACGAGCAGTACTTC.

V usage is TRBV7-9 and J usage is TRBJ2-3, with D unclear. Germline V gives CDR1 SEHNR, CDR2 FQNEAQ (reference sequence). Trimming removed 5 bases at V and 5 bases at J, with 14 bases between. The CDR3 runs to 14 residues. This chain's CDR3 is CASSDPLLLDTQYF. CDR3 in DNA: TGTGCCAGCAGCGATCCTCTTCTATTAGATACGCAGTATTTT.

This sequence joins TRBV18 and TRBJ2-7, with TRBD1 matching 7 bases. CDR1 and CDR2 from the germline V gene are KGHSH and LQKENI. With V trimmed by 3 bases and J by 2 bases, 10 bases remained unmatched. CDR3 length: 16 amino acids. The CDR3 loop is CASSPESDRATYEQYF. The CDR3, as DNA: TGTGCCAGCTCACCGGAATCAGACAGGGCAACCTACGAGCAGTACTTC.

The chain carries TRBV25-1 and TRBJ2-7; D gene uncertain. CDR1 is MGHDK and CDR2 is SYGVNS in the germline V gene. CDR3 length: 13 residues. Between the trimmed V and J ends, which lost 3 bases and 3 bases, there was a span of 9 bases. The CDR3 loop reads CASSDQNLYEQYF. The CDR3 DNA reads TGTGCCAGCAGTGACCAGAATCTCTACGAGCAGTACTTC.

This sequence joins TRBV5-1 and TRBJ1-6; perhaps TRBD1 as D (5 bases). Trimming took off 0 bases at V and 5 bases at J, with 12 bases between the two ends. This CDR3 comprises 16 residues. Germline V CDR1 and CDR2: SGHRS, YFSETQ. The CDR3 DNA is TGCGCCAGCAGCTTGGAGGTCAGGGAGAATAATTCACCCCTCCACTTT. Its translation is CASSLEVRENNSPLHF.

The chain couples TRBV29-1 to TRBJ2-3; tentatively, D is TRBD2 (5 bases). This CDR3 region has 12 residues. Germline V gene sequence: CDR1 SQVTM, CDR2 ANQGSEA. Trimming took 7 bases from V and 6 from J, leaving 14 bases between them. The CDR3 coding sequence is TGCAGCGCGGGGAAATTGGGGGATACGCAGTATTTT. Translation gives CSAGKLGDTQYF.